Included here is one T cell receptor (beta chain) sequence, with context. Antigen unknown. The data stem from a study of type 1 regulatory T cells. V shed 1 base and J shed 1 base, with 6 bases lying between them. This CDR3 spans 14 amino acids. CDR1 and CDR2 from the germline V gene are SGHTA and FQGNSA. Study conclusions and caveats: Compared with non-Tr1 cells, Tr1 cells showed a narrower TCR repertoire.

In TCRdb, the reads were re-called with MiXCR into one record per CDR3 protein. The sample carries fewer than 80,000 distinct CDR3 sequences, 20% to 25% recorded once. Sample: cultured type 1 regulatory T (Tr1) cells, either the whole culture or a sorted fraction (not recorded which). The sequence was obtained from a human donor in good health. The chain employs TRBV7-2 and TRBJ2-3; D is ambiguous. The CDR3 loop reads CASSLDPRTDTQYF. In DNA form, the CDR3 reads TGTGCCAGCAGCTTAGATCCCCGCACAGATACGCAGTATTTT.